One and the same sample provided the 28 T cell receptor beta chains below, sequenced in a study of T cell responses to AZD1222 COVID-19 vaccine. Profiled with immunoSEQ multiplex PCR; TCRdb holds only in-frame clones, not every one. The data show tens of thousands of clones, with over 70% seen just once and approximately 3.9% held by the top ten. This specimen consisted of peripheral blood, obtained on day 0 of AZD1222 vaccination. These receptors came from an adult in good health.

The chain uses TRBV24-1 and TRBJ2-1, with D hard to call. Trimming shortened V by 10 bases and J by 2 bases, and 17 bases separated the two germline ends. The CDR3 runs 15 residues. In germline, CDR1 is KGHDR, CDR2 SFDVKD. The CDR3 DNA sequence: TGTGCCACTGCTGACGGAGCCGACACCTACAATGAGCAGTTCTTC. It yields the protein CATADGADTYNEQFF.

The chain joins TRBV6-5 to TRBJ2-3; D gene ambiguous. V was clipped by 7 bases and J by 2 bases, with 16 bases between them. The length of the CDR3 is 15 residues. Germline CDR1 reads MNHEY; CDR2 reads SVGAGI. The CDR3: CASTPSRWNTDTQYF. The CDR3 DNA follows: TGTGCCAGCACCCCCTCCCGGTGGAACACAGATACGCAGTATTTT.

V gene TRBV30 combines with J gene TRBJ1-2; D is undetermined. Germline V gives CDR1 GTSNPN, CDR2 SVGIG (reference sequence). V was trimmed by 2 bases and J by 6 bases, leaving 13 bases between them. This CDR3 has 13 residues. The CDR3 protein is CAWSPRGRNGYTF. CDR3 sequence (DNA): TGTGCCTGGAGTCCTCGCGGACGGAATGGCTACACCTTC.

The V gene is TRBV30, the J gene TRBJ1-1, with 7 bases that match TRBD1. The trim removed 3 bases at V and 6 bases at J, leaving 13 bases unmatched. CDR3 size: 15 residues. Germline V gene data show CDR1 as GTSNPN and CDR2 as SVGIG (reference sequence). DNA for the CDR3: TGTGCCTGGAGAGGTAGGGGGCCCCAATTTGCTGAAGCTTTCTTT. It yields the protein CAWRGRGPQFAEAFF.

The chain employs TRBV28 and TRBJ2-7; 12 nucleotides agree with TRBD2. The trim removed 6 bases at V and 6 bases at J, leaving 9 bases unmatched. Germline V gene data show CDR1 as MDHEN and CDR2 as SYDVKM. The CDR3 totals 15 residues. Written as DNA, the CDR3 is TGTGCCAGCAGAAAGACTAGCGGGGGAGGCGGCGAGCAGTACTTC. Residues: CASRKTSGGGGEQYF.

The J gene is TRBJ1-1, the V gene TRBV15; TRBD1 is a possible D gene (5 bases). V was cut by 5 bases and J by 7 bases, with 11 bases left in between. CDR3 size: 12 residues. Germline CDR1 and CDR2: LNHNV and YYDKDF (reference sequence). The CDR3 loop is CATSVRGHEAFF. Here the CDR3 DNA reads TGTGCCACCAGCGTTCGGGGCCATGAAGCTTTCTTT.

A few counts support this clone. DNA of the CDR3: TGTGCCAGCAGTTTATACGGGACAGGACGTCAGCCCCAGCATTTT. It specifies CASSLYGTGRQPQHF. This chain uses TRBV28 with TRBJ1-5; 8 nucleotides line up with TRBD1. Germline V lookup: CDR1 MDHEN, CDR2 SYDVKM. The J segment lost 6 bases and the V segment lost 1 base, leaving 5 bases of the junction unmatched. CDR3 length: 15 residues.

This rearrangement joins TRBV29-1 to TRBJ2-7; 9 nucleotides align to TRBD1. The CDR3 length is 14 residues. V lost 7 bases to trimming and J lost 1 base; unmatched junction nucleotides: 8. Per the germline V gene, CDR1 is SQVTM and CDR2 is ANQGSEA. The CDR3 here is CSALATGGSYEQYF. The CDR3 DNA follows: TGCAGCGCCCTAGCGACAGGGGGTTCCTACGAGCAGTACTTC.

This chain joins TRBV6-5 and TRBJ2-5, with D uncertain. The germline V gene has CDR1 MNHEY and CDR2 SVGAGI. V shed 8 bases and J shed 5 bases, with 9 bases lying between them. The CDR3 is made up of 11 amino acids. The CDR3 DNA follows: TGTGCCAGCCGGAAAATGGAGACCCAGTACTTC. Amino acid sequence: CASRKMETQYF.

V and J are TRBV19 and TRBJ1-2; D ambiguous. CDR1 LNHDA and CDR2 SQIVND come from the germline V gene (reference sequence). The V gene lost 4 bases and the J gene lost 5 bases, with 5 bases spanning the gap. This CDR3 spans 11 amino acids. Here the CDR3 DNA reads TGTGCCAGTAGTAGCGGATATGGCTACACCTTC. Protein product: CASSSGYGYTF.

The chain couples TRBV5-1 to TRBJ2-2; the match to TRBD1 covers 7 bases. V shed 1 base and J 4 bases; nucleotides not matched to a gene: 7. There are 16 residues in the CDR3. The germline V gene encodes CDR1 SGHRS and CDR2 YFSETQ. The CDR3 loop reads CASSLIGTAATGELFF. CDR3 nucleotides: TGCGCCAGCAGCTTGATAGGGACAGCGGCCACCGGGGAGCTGTTTTTT.

The gene calls are TRBV28 and TRBJ1-3; 8 nucleotides match TRBD1. Unmatched junction bases numbered 5, after V lost 3 bases and J lost 7 bases. The CDR3 contains 14 residues. Germline V gene data show CDR1 as MDHEN and CDR2 as SYDVKM. CDR3 DNA sequence: TGTGCCAGCAGTTTGGTCCAGGGGGCCAACACCATATATTTT. Protein sequence: CASSLVQGANTIYF.

The chain combines TRBV5-1 with TRBJ1-1; 7 bases match TRBD1. J lost 3 bases, V lost 4 bases, and 9 bases had no gene match. This CDR3 is 15 amino acids long. Germline V gene lookup returns CDR1 SGHRS and CDR2 YFSETQ. The CDR3 sequence is CASSDQGVGDTEAFF. The CDR3 DNA reads TGCGCCAGCAGCGACCAGGGGGTTGGGGACACTGAAGCTTTCTTT.

This clone was found once. This rearrangement joins TRBV4-2 to TRBJ2-3; no reliable D call. This CDR3 is built from 15 residues. Germline loops: CDR1 LGHNA, CDR2 YNFKEQ. V was trimmed by 2 bases and J by 4 bases, leaving 13 bases between them. The CDR3, as DNA: TGTGCCAGCAGCCAAAGGGCCCATCAGGCAGATACGCAGTATTTT. Amino acids: CASSQRAHQADTQYF.

This chain links TRBV11-2 with TRBJ2-7; no reliable D call. The germline gives CDR1 SGHAT, CDR2 FQNNGV. The CDR3 sequence is 15 residues long. Trimming pared 2 bases from V and 3 bases from J, leaving 14 bases between. The CDR3: CASSLFVGDGYEQYF. The CDR3 DNA reads as TGTGCCAGCAGCTTATTCGTGGGCGATGGCTACGAGCAGTACTTC.

The rearrangement uses TRBV5-5 and TRBJ2-2; D call uncertain. V was cut by 4 bases and J by 2 bases, with 6 bases left in between. This CDR3 is built from 13 residues. Germline lookup yields CDR1 SGHKS and CDR2 YYEKEE (reference sequence). The CDR3 DNA reads as TGTGCCAGCAGCCGAACTAACACCGGGGAGCTGTTTTTT. It translates to CASSRTNTGELFF.

This chain uses TRBV3-1 (or the pseudogene TRBV3-2) with TRBJ2-7; 10 nucleotides match TRBD2. Trimming took 4 bases from V and 2 from J; bases not matched to a gene: 8. From germline, CDR1 is LGHDT and CDR2 YNNKEL (reference sequence). The CDR3 has 16 residues. CDR3 coding DNA: TGTGCCAGCAGCCCAGGATGGACTAGCGGAGCCTACGAGCAGTACTTC. Translation: CASSPGWTSGAYEQYF.

The chain links TRBV28 to TRBJ1-2; D remains unclear. Trimming took off 4 bases at V and 3 bases at J, with 12 bases between the two ends. The length of the CDR3 is 14 residues. The germline CDR1 and CDR2 sequences are MDHEN and SYDVKM. CDR3 bases: TGTGCCAGCAGTTCGGCCATCGGCGACTATGGCTACACCTTC. Translated: CASSSAIGDYGYTF.

This clone showed up just a few times. V is TRBV28 and J is TRBJ2-6, with 10 bases aligning to TRBD1. The J segment lost 0 bases and the V segment lost 3 bases, leaving 2 bases of the junction unmatched. Per germline, CDR1 MDHEN and CDR2 SYDVKM. The CDR3 extends over 17 amino acids. CDR3 coding DNA: TGTGCCAGCAGTTTGGGACAGGGGAGCTCTGGGGCCAACGTCCTGACTTTC. Protein sequence: CASSLGQGSSGANVLTF.

The J gene is TRBJ1-3, the V gene TRBV29-1; perhaps TRBD1 as D (5 bases). V shed 4 bases and J shed 8 bases, with 9 bases lying between them. The length of the CDR3 is 11 residues. CDR1 and CDR2 from the germline V gene are SQVTM and ANQGSEA. This CDR3 is CSVVVGDTIYF. CDR3 sequence (DNA): TGCAGCGTTGTTGTGGGGGACACCATATATTTT.

The V and J genes are TRBV7-9 and TRBJ1-1, with no clear D. The CDR3 contains 13 residues. The V and J ends lost 2 bases and 3 bases respectively, with 7 bases between them. Germline V lookup: CDR1 SEHNR, CDR2 FQNEAQ (reference sequence). CDR3 in DNA: TGTGCCAGCAGCTTATCCGGGGACACTGAAGCTTTCTTT. This translates into CASSLSGDTEAFF.

This clone was counted once. This chain joins TRBV11-3 and TRBJ2-7; unclear D gene. Per germline, CDR1 SGHNT and CDR2 YENEEA. The length of the CDR3 is 14 residues. V was pared by 3 bases and J by 3 bases, with 12 bases between. For the CDR3, the DNA is TGTGCCAGCAGCTTTTCAGGCACTGACTACGAGCAGTACTTC. It encodes CASSFSGTDYEQYF.

The V gene is TRBV13, the J gene TRBJ2-1, with TRBD1 as a possible D gene (6 bases). Germline V gene lookup returns CDR1 PRHDT and CDR2 FYEKMQ (reference sequence). The V and J ends lost 2 bases and 5 bases respectively, with 10 bases between them. CDR3 length: 14 amino acids. The CDR3: CASSLTGTNNEQFF. The CDR3 DNA reads as TGTGCCAGCAGCTTAACAGGGACAAACAATGAGCAGTTCTTC.

V gene TRBV6-2 or TRBV6-3 combines with J gene TRBJ1-6, with 8 bases identical to TRBD1. The CDR3 contains 14 residues. Germline V gives CDR1 MNHEY, CDR2 SVGEGT. The trim removed 5 bases at V and 14 bases at J, leaving 11 bases unmatched. For the CDR3, the DNA is TGTGCCAGCAGTACAGGGACAGGAGCGTACTCCCTCCACTTT. Translated: CASSTGTGAYSLHF.

The chain carries TRBV6-5 and TRBJ1-5; no reliable D call. Trimming removed 5 bases from V and 0 bases from J, with 11 bases in between. The CDR3 consists of 15 residues. The V gene's germline CDR1 is MNHEY and CDR2 SVGAGI. Here the CDR3 reads CASSPGDNSNQPQHF. The CDR3 region has the DNA TGTGCCAGCAGTCCGGGCGATAATAGCAATCAGCCCCAGCATTTT.

The chain is built from TRBV11-3 and TRBJ2-5, with D perhaps matching TRBD1 (5 bases). V lost 0 bases, J lost 7 bases, and 15 bases lay in between. The CDR3 covers 15 residues. The germline CDR1 and CDR2 sequences are SGHNT and YENEEA. For the CDR3, the DNA is TGTGCCAGCAGCTTAGACGGGCGCCTGCAGGGGACCCAGTACTTC. This encodes CASSLDGRLQGTQYF.

V usage is TRBV5-6 and J usage is TRBJ2-3, with D hard to call. Germline CDR1 and CDR2: SGHDT and YYEEEE. The CDR3 is 16 residues long. With 0 bases removed from V and 2 bases from J, the gap between germline ends came to 13 bases. The CDR3 DNA reads TGTGCCAGCAGCTTGGATAGGAGAGGCTCCACAGATACGCAGTATTTT. It codes for CASSLDRRGSTDTQYF.

This clone was picked up a small number of times. This rearrangement joins TRBV18 to TRBJ2-7; no definite D call. Between the trimmed V and J ends, which lost 6 bases and 2 bases, there was a span of 11 bases. This CDR3 contains 13 residues. Germline-derived CDR1 and CDR2 are KGHSH and LQKENI. CDR3 in DNA: TGTGCCAGCTCTCCTACACTTACCTACGAGCAGTACTTC. It yields the protein CASSPTLTYEQYF.